This TCR beta chain was recorded in a study of regulatory T cells in long-lasting Graves disease. This clonotype appeared a few times. Antigen specificity is unknown. V shed 6 bases and J shed 7 bases, with 30 bases lying between them. This CDR3 contains 18 residues. Germline loops: CDR1 MDHEN, CDR2 SYDVKM. The study's findings and limits: Among persistent patients, a larger number of public clonotypes were shared (around 2,700) than among newly diagnosed patients (around 980). For persistent Graves' patients, TCR diversity was lower than for newly diagnosed ones. Persistent disease was associated with favored TRBV28 usage and with favored use of TRBJ1-2 and TRBJ2-5.

Time point: persistent/refractory GD, antithyroid drugs over 5 years with positive TRAb. Generation of the TCR library employed RNA extracted from PBMCs. A blood draw put 8 to 10 milliliters of peripheral blood into EDTA tubes. Building the TCR beta libraries relied on iRepertoire HTBI primers, and CDR3 regions underwent Arm-PCR. TCRdb itself ran the multiplex PCR reads through MiXCR, one entry per CDR3 protein. In the table there are nearly 350,000 distinct CDR3 sequences, 20% of which are singletons. The material sequenced was peripheral blood mononuclear cells (PBMCs), taken when the disease was refractory, from a patient treated with antithyroid drugs. The rearrangement uses TRBV28 and TRBJ2-5; D gene unclear. The TCR originated in a female donor with Graves disease. The DNA for the CDR3 is TGTGCCAGCAGCCGAACCTCCGTATTAGGACGGGCGTGGGGGACCCAGTACTTC. It encodes CASSRTSVLGRAWGTQYF.